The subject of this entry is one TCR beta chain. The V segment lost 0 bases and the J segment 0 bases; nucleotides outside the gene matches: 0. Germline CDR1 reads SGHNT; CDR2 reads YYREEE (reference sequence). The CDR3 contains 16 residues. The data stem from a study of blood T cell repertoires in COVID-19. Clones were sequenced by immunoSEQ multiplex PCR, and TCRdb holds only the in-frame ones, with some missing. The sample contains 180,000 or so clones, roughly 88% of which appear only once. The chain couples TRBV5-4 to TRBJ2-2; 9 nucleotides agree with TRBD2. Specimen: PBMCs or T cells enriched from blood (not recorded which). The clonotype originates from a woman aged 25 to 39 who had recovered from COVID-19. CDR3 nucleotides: TGTGCCAGCAGCTTGGCTAGCGGGGCGAACACCGGGGAGCTGTTTTTT. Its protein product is CASSLASGANTGELFF.